This T cell receptor (beta chain) was retrieved from a study of blood T cell repertoires in COVID-19. Germline CDR1 reads SQVTM; CDR2 reads ANQGSEA. V dropped 5 bases and J dropped 4 bases, with 8 bases sitting between them. This CDR3 has 11 residues. Generated by immunoSEQ multiplex PCR, the TCRdb table keeps only in-frame clones and is missing some. This sample has more than 95,000 clones, with about four fifths found just once. The sequencing input was peripheral blood. V and J are TRBV29-1 and TRBJ1-2, with no clear D. This clonotype was sampled from a man in his 60s with acute or convalescent COVID-19. Here the CDR3 reads CSVYLSYGYTF. For the CDR3, the DNA is TGCAGCGTTTACCTGAGCTATGGCTACACCTTC.